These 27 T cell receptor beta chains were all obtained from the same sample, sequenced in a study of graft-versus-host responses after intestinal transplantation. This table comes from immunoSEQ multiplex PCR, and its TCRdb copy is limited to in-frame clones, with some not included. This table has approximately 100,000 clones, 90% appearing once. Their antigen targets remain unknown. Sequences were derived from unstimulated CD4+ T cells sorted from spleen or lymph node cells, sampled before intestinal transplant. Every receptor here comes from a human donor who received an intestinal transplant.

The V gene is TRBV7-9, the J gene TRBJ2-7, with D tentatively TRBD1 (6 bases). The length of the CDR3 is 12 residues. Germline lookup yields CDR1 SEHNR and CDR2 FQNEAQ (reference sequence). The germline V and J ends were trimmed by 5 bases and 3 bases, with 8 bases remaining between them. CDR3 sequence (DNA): TGTGCCAGCAGCACACAGGGCTACGAGCAGTACTTC. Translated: CASSTQGYEQYF.

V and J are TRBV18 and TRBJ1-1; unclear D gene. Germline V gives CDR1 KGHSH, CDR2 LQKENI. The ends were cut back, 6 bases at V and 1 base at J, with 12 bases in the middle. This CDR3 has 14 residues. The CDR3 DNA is TGTGCCAGCTCCGTAAAGCATCCGAACACTGAAGCTTTCTTT. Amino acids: CASSVKHPNTEAFF.

The CDR3: CASMGRGRFSDTQYF. The CDR3 DNA sequence: TGTGCCAGCATGGGGCGGGGGCGCTTCTCAGATACGCAGTATTTT. The V call is TRBV6-5, the J call TRBJ2-3; D might be TRBD2 (7 bases). The CDR3 has 15 amino acids. Trimming left V 7 bases short and J 4 bases short, with 18 bases between. Germline CDR1 is MNHEY and CDR2 is SVGAGI.

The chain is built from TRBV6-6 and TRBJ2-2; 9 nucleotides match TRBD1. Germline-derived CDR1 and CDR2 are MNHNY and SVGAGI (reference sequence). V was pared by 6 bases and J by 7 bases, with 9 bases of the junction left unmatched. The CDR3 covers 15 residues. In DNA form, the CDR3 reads TGTGCCAGCAGCCCCCTACAGGGGGCGTACGGGGAGCTGTTTTTT. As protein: CASSPLQGAYGELFF.

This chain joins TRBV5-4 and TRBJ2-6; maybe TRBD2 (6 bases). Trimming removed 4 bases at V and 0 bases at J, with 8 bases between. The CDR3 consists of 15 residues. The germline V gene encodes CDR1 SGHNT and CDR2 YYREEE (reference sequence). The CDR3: CASSRGSSGANVLTF. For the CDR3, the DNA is TGTGCCAGCAGCCGGGGGTCCTCTGGGGCCAACGTCCTGACTTTC.

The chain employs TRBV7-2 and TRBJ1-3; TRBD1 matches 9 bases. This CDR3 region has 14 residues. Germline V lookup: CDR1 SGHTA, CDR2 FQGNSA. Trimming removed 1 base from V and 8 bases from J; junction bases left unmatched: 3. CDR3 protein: CASSLGTGVYTIYF. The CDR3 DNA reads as TGTGCCAGCAGCTTAGGGACAGGGGTGTACACCATATATTTT.

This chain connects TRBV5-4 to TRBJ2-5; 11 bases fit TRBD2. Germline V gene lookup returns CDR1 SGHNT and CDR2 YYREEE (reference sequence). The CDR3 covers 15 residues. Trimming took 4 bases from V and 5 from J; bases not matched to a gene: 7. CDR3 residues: CASSTLAGARETQYF. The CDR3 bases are TGTGCCAGCAGCACACTAGCGGGGGCTCGGGAGACCCAGTACTTC.

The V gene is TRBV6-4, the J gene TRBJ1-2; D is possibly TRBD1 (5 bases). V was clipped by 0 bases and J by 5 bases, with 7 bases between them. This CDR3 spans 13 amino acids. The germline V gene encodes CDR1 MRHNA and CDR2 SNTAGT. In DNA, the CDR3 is TGTGCCAGCAGTGACTCCCAGGGTTATGGCTACACCTTC. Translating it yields CASSDSQGYGYTF.

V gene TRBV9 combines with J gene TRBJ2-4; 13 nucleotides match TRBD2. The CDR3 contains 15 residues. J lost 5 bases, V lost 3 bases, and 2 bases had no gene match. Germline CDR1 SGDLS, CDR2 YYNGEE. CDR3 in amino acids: CASSAGLAGQNIQYF. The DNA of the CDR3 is TGTGCCAGCAGCGCGGGACTAGCGGGGCAAAACATTCAGTACTTC.

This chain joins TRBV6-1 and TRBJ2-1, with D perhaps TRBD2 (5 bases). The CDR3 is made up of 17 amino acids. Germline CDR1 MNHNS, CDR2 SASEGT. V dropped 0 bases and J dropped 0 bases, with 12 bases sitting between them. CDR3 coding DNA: TGTGCCAGCAGTGAAGCGCGGGTCCTGAGCTCCTACAATGAGCAGTTCTTC. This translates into CASSEARVLSSYNEQFF.

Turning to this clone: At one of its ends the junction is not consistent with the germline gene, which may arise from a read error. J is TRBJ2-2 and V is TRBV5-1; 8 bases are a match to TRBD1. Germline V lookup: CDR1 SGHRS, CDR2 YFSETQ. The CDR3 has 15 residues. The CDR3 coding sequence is TGCGCCAGCAGCTGGGGACAGGCGAACATCGGGGAGCTGTTTTTT. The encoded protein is CASSWGQANIGELFF. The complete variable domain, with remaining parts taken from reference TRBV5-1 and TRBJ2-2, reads KAGVTQTPRYLIKTRGQQVTLSCSPISGHRSVSWYQQTPGQGLQFLFEYFSETQRNKGNFPGRFSGRQFSNSRSEMNVSTLELGDSALYLCASSWGQANIGELFFGEGSRLTVL.

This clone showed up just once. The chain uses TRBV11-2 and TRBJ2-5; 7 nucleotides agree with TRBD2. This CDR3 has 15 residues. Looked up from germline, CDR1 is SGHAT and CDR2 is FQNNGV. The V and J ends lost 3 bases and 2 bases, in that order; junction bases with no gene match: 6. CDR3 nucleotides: TGTGCCAGCAGCTTGGCTAGCGGTTTACAAGAGACCCAGTACTTC. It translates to CASSLASGLQETQYF.

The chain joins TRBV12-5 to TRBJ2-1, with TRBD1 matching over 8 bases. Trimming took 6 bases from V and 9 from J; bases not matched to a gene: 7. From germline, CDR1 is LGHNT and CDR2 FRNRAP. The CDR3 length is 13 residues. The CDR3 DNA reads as TGTGCTAGTGGCCGTAACACAGGGGGTGAGCAGTTCTTC. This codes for CASGRNTGGEQFF. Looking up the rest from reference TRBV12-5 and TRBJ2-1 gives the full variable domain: DARVTQTPRHKVTEMGQEVTMRCQPILGHNTVFWYRQTMMQGLELLAYFRNRAPLDDSGMPKDRFSAEMPDATLATLKIQPSEPRDSAVYFCASGRNTGGEQFFGPGTRLTVL.

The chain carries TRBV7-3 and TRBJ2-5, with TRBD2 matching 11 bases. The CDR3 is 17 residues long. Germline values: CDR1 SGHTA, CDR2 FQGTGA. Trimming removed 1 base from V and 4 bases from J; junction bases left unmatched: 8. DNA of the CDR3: TGTGCCAGCAGCTTAATGAAGGTAGCGGGGGGGCGAGAGACCCAGTACTTC. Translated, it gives CASSLMKVAGGRETQYF.

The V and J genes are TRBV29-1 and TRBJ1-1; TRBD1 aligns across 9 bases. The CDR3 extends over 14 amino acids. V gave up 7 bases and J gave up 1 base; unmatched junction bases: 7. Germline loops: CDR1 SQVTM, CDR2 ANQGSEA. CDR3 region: CSATGGRPNTEAFF. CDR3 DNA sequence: TGCAGCGCCACAGGGGGCCGCCCGAACACTGAAGCTTTCTTT.

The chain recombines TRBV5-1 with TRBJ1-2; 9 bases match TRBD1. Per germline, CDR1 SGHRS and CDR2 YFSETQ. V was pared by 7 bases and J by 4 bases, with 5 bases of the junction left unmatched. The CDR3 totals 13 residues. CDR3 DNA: TGCGCCAGCGGACAGGGGTACGCCTATGGCTACACCTTC. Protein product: CASGQGYAYGYTF. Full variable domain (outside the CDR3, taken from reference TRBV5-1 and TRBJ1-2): KAGVTQTPRYLIKTRGQQVTLSCSPISGHRSVSWYQQTPGQGLQFLFEYFSETQRNKGNFPGRFSGRQFSNSRSEMNVSTLELGDSALYLCASGQGYAYGYTFGSGTRLTVV.

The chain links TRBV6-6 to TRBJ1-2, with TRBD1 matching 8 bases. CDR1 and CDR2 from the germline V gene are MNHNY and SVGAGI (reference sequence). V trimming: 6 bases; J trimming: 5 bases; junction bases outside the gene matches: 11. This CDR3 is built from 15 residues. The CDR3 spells CASRPALQGAYGYTF. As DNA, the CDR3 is TGTGCCAGCAGACCCGCCCTGCAGGGGGCATATGGCTACACCTTC.

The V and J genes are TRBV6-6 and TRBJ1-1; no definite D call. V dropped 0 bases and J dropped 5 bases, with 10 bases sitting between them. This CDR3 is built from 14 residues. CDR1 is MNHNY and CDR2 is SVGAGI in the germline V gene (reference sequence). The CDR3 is CASSYSRVGTEAFF. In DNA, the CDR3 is TGTGCCAGCAGTTACTCGAGGGTTGGGACTGAAGCTTTCTTT.

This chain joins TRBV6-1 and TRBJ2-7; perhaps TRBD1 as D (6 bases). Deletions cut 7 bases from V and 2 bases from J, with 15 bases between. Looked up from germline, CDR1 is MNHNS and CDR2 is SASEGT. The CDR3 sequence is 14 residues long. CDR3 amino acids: CASILHGTTYEQYF. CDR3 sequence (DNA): TGTGCCAGCATTTTGCACGGGACAACCTACGAGCAGTACTTC.

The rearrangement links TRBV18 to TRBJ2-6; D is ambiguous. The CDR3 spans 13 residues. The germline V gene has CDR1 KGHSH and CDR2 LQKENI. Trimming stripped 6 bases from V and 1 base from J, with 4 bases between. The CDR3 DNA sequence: TGTGCCAGCTCCTCGTCTGGGGCCAACGTCCTGACTTTC. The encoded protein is CASSSSGANVLTF.

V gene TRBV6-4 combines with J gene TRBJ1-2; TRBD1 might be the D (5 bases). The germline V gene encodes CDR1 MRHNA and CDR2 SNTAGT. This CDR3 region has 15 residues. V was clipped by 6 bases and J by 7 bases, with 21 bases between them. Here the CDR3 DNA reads TGTGCCAGCAGCAACAGTGGGCAGGGTATCGGTGGCTACACCTTC. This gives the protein CASSNSGQGIGGYTF.

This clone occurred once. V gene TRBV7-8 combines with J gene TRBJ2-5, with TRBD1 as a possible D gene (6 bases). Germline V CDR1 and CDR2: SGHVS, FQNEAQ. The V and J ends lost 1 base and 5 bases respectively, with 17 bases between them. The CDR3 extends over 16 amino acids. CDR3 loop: CASSLVGALGRETQYF. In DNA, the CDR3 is TGTGCCAGCAGCTTAGTGGGGGCATTAGGGCGGGAGACCCAGTACTTC.

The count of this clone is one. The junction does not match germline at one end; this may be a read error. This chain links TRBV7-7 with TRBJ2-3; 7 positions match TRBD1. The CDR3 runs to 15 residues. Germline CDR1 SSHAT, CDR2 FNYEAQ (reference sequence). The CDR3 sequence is CASSRGGAGPDTQYF. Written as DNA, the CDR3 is TGTGCTAGCAGCCGAGGGGGCGCAGGGCCAGATACGCAGTATTTT.

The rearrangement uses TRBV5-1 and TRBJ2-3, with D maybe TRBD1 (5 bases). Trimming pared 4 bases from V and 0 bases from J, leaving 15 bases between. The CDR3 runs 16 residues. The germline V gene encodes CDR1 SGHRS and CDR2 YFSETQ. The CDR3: CASSPVGKGSTDTQYF. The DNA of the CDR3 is TGCGCCAGCAGCCCCGTGGGAAAGGGGAGCACAGATACGCAGTATTTT.

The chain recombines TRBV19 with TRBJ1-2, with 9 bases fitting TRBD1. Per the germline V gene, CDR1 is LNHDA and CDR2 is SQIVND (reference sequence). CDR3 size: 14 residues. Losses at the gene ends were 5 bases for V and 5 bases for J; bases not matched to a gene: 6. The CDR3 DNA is TGTGCCAGTAGTCAACTGGGACAGGGATATGGCTACACCTTC. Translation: CASSQLGQGYGYTF.

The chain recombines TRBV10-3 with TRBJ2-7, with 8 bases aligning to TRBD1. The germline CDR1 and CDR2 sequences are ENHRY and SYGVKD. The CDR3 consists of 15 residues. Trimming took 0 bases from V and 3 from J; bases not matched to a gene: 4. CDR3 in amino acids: CAISESDRGGYEQYF. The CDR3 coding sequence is TGTGCCATCAGTGAGTCTGACAGGGGAGGCTACGAGCAGTACTTC.

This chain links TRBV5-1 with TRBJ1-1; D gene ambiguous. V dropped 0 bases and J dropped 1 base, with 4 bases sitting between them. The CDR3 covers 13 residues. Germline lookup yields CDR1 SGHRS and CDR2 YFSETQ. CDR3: CASSLEQNTEAFF. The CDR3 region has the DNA TGCGCCAGCAGCTTGGAGCAGAACACTGAAGCTTTCTTT.